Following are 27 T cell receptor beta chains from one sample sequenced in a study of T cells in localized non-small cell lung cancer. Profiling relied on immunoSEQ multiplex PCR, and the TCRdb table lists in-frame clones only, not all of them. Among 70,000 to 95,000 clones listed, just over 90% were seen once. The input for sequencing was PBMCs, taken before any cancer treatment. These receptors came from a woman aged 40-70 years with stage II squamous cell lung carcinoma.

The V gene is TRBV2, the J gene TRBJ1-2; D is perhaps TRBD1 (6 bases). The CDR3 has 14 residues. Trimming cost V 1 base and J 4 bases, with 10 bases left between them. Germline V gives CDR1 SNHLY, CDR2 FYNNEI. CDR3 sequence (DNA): TGTGCCAGCAGTGAAGATCAGGGGCTCTATGGCTACACCTTC. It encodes CASSEDQGLYGYTF.

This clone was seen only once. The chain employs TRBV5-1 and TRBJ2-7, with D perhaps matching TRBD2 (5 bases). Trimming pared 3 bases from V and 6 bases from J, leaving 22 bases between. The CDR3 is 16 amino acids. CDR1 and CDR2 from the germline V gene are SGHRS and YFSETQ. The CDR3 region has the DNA TGCGCCAGCAGCTCATCCCGGACTCGGGCAACGAGCGAGCAGTACTTC. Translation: CASSSSRTRATSEQYF. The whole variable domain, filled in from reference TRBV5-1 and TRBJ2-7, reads KAGVTQTPRYLIKTRGQQVTLSCSPISGHRSVSWYQQTPGQGLQFLFEYFSETQRNKGNFPGRFSGRQFSNSRSEMNVSTLELGDSALYLCASSSSRTRATSEQYFGPGTRLTVT.

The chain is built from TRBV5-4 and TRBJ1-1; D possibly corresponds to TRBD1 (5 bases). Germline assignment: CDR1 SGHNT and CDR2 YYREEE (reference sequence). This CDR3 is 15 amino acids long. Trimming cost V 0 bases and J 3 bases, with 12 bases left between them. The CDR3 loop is CASSLAWGGDTEAFF. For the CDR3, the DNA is TGTGCCAGCAGCTTGGCCTGGGGCGGGGACACTGAAGCTTTCTTT.

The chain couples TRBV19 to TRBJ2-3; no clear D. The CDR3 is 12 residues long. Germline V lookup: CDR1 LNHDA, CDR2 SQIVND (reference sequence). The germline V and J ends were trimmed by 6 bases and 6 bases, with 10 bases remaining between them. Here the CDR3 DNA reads TGTGCCAGTAGCCCGCTGGGGGATACGCAGTATTTT. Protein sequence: CASSPLGDTQYF.

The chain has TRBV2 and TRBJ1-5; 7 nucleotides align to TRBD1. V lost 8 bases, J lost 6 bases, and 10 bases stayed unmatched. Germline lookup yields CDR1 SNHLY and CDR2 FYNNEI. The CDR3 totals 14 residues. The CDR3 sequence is CASQGGGSGQPQHF. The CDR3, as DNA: TGTGCCAGCCAGGGGGGGGGATCGGGTCAGCCCCAGCATTTT.

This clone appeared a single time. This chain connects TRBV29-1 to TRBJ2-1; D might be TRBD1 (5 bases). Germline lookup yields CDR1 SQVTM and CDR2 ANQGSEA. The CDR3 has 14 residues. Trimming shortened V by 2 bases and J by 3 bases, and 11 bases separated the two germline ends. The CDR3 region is CSVELGHVYNEQFF. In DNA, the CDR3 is TGCAGCGTTGAACTTGGACACGTCTACAATGAGCAGTTCTTC.

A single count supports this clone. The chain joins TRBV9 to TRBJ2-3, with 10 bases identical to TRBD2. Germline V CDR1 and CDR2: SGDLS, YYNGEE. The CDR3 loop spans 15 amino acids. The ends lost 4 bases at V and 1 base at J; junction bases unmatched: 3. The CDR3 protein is CASSPGLARTDTQYF. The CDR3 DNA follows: TGTGCCAGCAGCCCGGGACTAGCGCGCACAGATACGCAGTATTTT.

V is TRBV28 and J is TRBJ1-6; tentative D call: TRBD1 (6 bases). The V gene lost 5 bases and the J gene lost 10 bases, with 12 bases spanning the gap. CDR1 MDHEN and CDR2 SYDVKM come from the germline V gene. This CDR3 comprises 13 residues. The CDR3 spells CASSLIGGSPLHF. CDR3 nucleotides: TGTGCCAGCAGTCTGATAGGGGGGTCACCCCTCCACTTT.

The CDR3 nucleotides are TGTGCCAGCTCCTTTGGGCAGCGGTACTCCTACGAGCAGTACTTC. Protein product: CASSFGQRYSYEQYF. The V and J genes are TRBV27 and TRBJ2-7, with a weak D call TRBD2 (5 bases). Trimming cost V 8 bases and J 0 bases, with 17 bases left between them. The germline gives CDR1 MNHEY, CDR2 SMNVEV (reference sequence). The CDR3 is 15 residues long.

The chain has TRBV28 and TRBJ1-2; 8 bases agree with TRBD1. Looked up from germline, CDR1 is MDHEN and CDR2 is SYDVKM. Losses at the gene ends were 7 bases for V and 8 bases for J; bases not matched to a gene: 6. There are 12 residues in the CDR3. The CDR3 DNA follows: TGTGCCAGCAAACCAGGGGGCAGGGGCTACACCTTC. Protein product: CASKPGGRGYTF.

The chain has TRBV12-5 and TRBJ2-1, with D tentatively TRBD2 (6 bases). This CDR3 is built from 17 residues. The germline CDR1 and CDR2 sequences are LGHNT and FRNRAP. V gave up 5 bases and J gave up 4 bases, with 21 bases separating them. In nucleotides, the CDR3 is TGTGCTAGTGGTACCCGACCGGGAGCGGGCCTTTACAATGAGCAGTTCTTC. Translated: CASGTRPGAGLYNEQFF.

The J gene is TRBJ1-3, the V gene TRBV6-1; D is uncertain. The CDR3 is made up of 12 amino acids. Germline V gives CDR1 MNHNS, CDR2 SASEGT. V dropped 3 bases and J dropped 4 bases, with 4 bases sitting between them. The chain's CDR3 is CASSDIGNTIYF. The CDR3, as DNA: TGTGCCAGCAGTGATATAGGAAACACCATATATTTT.

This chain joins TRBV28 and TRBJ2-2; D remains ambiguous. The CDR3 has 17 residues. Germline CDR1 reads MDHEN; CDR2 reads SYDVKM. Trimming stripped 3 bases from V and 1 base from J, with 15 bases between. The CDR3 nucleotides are TGTGCCAGCAGTTTTAGCCCTCTAATTATGAACACCGGGGAGCTGTTTTTT. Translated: CASSFSPLIMNTGELFF.

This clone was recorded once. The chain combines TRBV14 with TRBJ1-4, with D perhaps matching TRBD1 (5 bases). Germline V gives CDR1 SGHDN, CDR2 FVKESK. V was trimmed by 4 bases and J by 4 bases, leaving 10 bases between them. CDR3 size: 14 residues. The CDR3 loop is CASSPSGGNEKLFF. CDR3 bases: TGTGCCAGCAGCCCTTCCGGGGGTAATGAAAAACTGTTTTTT.

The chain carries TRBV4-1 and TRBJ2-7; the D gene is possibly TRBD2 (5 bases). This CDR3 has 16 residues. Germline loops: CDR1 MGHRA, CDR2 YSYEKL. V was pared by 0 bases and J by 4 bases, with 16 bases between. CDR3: CASSQDDTGTGYEQYF. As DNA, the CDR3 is TGCGCCAGCAGCCAAGACGACACCGGAACGGGGTACGAGCAGTACTTC.

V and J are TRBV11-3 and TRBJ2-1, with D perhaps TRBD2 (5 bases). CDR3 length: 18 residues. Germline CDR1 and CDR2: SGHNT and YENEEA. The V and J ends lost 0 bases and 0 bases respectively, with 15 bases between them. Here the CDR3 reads CASSLEGTSDSSYNEQFF. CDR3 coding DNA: TGTGCCAGCAGCTTAGAGGGAACTAGTGATAGCTCCTACAATGAGCAGTTCTTC. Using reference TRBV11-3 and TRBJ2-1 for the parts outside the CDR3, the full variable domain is EAGVVQSPRYKIIEKKQPVAFWCNPISGHNTLYWYLQNLGQGPELLIRYENEEAVDDSQLPKDRFSAERLKGVDSTLKIQPAELGDSAVYLCASSLEGTSDSSYNEQFFGPGTRLTVL.

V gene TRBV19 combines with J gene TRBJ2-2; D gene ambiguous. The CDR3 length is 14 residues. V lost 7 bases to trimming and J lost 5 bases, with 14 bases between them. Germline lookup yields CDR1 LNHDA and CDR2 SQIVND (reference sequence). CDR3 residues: CASTTIRRTGELFF. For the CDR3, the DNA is TGTGCCAGTACCACCATAAGGAGAACCGGGGAGCTGTTTTTT.

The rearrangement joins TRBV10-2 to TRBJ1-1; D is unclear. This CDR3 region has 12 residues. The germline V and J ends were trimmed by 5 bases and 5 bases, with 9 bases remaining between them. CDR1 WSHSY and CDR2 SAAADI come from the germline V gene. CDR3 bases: TGCGCCAGCAGTCCAAGGGTTACTGAAGCTTTCTTT. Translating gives CASSPRVTEAFF.

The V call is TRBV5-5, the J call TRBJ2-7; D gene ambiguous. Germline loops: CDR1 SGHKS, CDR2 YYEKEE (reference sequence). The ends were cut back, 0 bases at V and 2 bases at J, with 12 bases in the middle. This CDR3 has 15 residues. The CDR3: CASSLAPTPTYEQYF. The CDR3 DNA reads TGTGCCAGCAGCTTGGCGCCAACCCCGACCTACGAGCAGTACTTC. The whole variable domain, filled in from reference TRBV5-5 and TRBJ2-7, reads DAGVTQSPTHLIKTRGQQVTLRCSPISGHKSVSWYQQVLGQGPQFIFQYYEKEERGRGNFPDRFSARQFPNYSSELNVNALLLGDSALYLCASSLAPTPTYEQYFGPGTRLTVT.

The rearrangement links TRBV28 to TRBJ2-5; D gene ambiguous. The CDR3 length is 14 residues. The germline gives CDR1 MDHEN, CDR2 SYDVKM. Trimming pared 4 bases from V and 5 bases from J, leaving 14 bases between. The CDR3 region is CASSSTRAAETQYF. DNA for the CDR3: TGTGCCAGCAGTTCGACACGGGCTGCGGAGACCCAGTACTTC.

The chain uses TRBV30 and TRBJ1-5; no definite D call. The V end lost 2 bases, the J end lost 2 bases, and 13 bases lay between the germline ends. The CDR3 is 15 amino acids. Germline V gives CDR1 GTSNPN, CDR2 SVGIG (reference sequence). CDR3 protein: CAWSSSTLGNQPQHF. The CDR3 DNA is TGTGCCTGGAGTTCAAGTACGCTGGGCAATCAGCCCCAGCATTTT.

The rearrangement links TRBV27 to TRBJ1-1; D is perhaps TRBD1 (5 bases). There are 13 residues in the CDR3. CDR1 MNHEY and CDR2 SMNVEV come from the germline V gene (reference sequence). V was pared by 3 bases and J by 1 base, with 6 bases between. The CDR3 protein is CASSFGGNTEAFF. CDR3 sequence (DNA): TGTGCCAGCAGTTTTGGGGGGAACACTGAAGCTTTCTTT.

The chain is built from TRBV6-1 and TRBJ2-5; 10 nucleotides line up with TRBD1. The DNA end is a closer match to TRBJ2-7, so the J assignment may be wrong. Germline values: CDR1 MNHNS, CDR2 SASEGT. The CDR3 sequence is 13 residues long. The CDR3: CASSADRGFEQYF. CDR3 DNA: TGTGCCAGCAGTGCGGACAGGGGGTTCGAGCAGTACTTC.

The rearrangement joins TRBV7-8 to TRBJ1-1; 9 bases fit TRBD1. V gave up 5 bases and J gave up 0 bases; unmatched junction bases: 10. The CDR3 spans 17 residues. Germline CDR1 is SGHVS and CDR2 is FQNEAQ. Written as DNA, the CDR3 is TGTGCCAGCAGCCCCTCGGGACAGGGAACTTTGAACACTGAAGCTTTCTTT. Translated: CASSPSGQGTLNTEAFF.

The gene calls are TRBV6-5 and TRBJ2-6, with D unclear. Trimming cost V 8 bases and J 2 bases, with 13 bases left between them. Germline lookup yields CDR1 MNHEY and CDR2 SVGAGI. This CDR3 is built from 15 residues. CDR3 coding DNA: TGTGCCAGCCGGGTCAGAAGCGCTGGGGCCAACGTCCTGACTTTC. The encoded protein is CASRVRSAGANVLTF.

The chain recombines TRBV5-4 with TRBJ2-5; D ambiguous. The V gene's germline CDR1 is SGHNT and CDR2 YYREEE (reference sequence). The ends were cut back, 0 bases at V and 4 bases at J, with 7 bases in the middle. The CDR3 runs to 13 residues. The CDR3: CASSLVWGETQYF. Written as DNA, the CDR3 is TGTGCCAGCAGCTTGGTGTGGGGAGAGACCCAGTACTTC.

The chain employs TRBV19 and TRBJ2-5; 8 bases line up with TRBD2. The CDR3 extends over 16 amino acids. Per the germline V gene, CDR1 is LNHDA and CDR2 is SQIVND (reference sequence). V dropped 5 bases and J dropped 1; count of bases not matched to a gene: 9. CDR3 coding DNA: TGTGCCAGTAGTCACCCTCTAGCGGGCTTCCAAGAGACCCAGTACTTC. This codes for CASSHPLAGFQETQYF.